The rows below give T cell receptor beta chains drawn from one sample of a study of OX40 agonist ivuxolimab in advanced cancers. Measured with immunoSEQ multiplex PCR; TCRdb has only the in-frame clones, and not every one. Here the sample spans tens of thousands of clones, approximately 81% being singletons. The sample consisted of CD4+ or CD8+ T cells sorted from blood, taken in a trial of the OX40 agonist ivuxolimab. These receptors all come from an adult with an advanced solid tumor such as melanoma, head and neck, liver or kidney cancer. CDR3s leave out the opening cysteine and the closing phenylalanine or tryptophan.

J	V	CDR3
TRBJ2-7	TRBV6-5	ASSTGSREQY
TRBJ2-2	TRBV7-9	ASSQVPGELF
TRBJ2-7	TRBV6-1	ASSADRGTMEQY
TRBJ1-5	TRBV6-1	ASSDGGENQPQH
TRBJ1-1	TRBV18	ASSPPWGGNTEAF
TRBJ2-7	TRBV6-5	ASGGIPYEQY
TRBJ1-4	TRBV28	ASSPDPDRVEKLF
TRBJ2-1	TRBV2	ASSQLANSYNEQF
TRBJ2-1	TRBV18	ASSPRSHGVEQF
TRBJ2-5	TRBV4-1	ASSPSGNQETQY
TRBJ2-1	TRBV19	ASSLLQGEYNEQF
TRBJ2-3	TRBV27	ASSFTGPDTQY
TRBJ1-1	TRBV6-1	ASSLGEGLRAF
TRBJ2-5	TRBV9	ASSPSGGASETQY
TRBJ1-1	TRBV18	ASSPVFGTEAF
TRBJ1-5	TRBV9	ASSVTGVGDQPQH
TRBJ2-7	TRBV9	ASSFATSGSIFEQY
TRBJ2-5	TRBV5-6	ASSLQTAPTQY
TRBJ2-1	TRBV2	ASSEWFSNEQF
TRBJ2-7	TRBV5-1	ASGGETSYEQY
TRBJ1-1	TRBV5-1	ASSLIGDGEAF
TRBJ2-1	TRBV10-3	AMGQGSYNEQF
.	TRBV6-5	ASSLAGGMREQY
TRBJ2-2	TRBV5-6	ASSSNPTSSNTGELF
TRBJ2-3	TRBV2	ASSDSVGTDTQY
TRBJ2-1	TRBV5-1	ASSDTPGGSVYEQF
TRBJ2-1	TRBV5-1	ASSLEGLGYNEQF
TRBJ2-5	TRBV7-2	ASSPNAGGNKETQY
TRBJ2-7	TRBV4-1	ASSHVGQYEQY
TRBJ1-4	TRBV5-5	ASSLTPYEEKLF
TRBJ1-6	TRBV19	ASMNREVYNSPLH
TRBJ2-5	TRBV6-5	ASRGRGETQY
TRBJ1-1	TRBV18	ASSPRQGGMNTEAF
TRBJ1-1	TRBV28	ASSLARLGAF
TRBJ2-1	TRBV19	ASAVVVYNEQF
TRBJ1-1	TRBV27	ASSQLMNTEAF
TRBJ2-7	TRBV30	AWSIIGFSLGEQY
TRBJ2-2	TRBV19	ASSLAGRRTGELF
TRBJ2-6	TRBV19	ASSVDRAFSGANVLT
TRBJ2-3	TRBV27	ASRRDRVTDTQY
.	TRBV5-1	ASSFGTGDSYEQY
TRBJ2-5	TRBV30	AWNNGASQETQY
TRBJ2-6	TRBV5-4	ASSQEGAGANVLT
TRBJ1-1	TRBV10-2	ASRDLNTEAF
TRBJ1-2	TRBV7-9	ASSSGTGDYYGYT
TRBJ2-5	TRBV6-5	ASSYHTGGWETQY
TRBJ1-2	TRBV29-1	SVDPAGGYGYT
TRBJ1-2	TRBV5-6	ASSLRGNYGYT
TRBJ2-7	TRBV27	ASRDPAYEQY
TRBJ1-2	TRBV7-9	ASSSRLSGTVYGYT
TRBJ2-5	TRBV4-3	ASSQGTSGRGRGETQY
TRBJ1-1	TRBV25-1	ASITDQNTEAF
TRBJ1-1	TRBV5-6	ASSKPSWPKEAF
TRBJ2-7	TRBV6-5	ASLRLGSYEQY